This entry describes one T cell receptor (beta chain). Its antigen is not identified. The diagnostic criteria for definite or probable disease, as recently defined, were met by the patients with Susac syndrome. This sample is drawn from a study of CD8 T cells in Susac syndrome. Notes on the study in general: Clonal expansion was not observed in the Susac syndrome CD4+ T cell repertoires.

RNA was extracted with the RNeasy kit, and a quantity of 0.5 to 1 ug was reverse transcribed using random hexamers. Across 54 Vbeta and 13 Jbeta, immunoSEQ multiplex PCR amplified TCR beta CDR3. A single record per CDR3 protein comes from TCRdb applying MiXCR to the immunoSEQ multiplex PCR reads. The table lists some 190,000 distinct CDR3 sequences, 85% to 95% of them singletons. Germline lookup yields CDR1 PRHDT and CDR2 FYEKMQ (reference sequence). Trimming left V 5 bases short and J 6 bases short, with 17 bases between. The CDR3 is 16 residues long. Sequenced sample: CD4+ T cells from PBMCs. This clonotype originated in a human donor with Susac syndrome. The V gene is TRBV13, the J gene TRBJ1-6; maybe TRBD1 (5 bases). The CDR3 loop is CASSVRQIGPNSPLHF. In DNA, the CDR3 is TGTGCCAGCAGCGTCCGACAGATTGGTCCTAATTCACCCCTCCACTTT.